This T cell receptor beta chain originates from a study of prognosis after radiotherapy for stage I lung cancer. Study context: Stage I lung tumors that were newly diagnosed and primary were found in around 13 patients, while five patients had oligometastatic NSCLC after surgical resection of the primary tumor. All non-small cell lung cancer patients were considered medically inoperable.

At least ten counts were recorded for this clonotype. Prior chemotherapy, radiotherapy and other malignancies were absent; CT and PET/CT showed node-negative disease. Template was genomic DNA; TCR beta CDR3 amplified in two multiplex PCR rounds. Primers targeting each individual TRBV and TRBJ gene were applied in first-round PCR. The second round of PCR employed universal primers. MiXCR, applied by TCRdb to the multiplex PCR reads, yields one record per CDR3 protein. Of approximately 20,000 distinct CDR3 sequences listed, about 26% were seen once; the top ten hold approximately 22%. The clonotype originates from a donor at least 50 years old with non-small cell lung cancer. Here the sequenced sample was PBMCs, taken before or after stereotactic body radiation therapy (not recorded which).

CDR3 protein: CASIRQNMNTEAFF. Written as DNA, the CDR3 is TGTGCCAGCATACGACAAAACATGAACACTGAAGCTTTCTTT. The chain joins TRBV6-1 to TRBJ1-1; D unresolved. The CDR3 contains 14 residues. Germline assignment: CDR1 MNHNS and CDR2 SASEGT. The V end lost 7 bases, the J end lost 0 bases, and 12 bases lay between the germline ends.